The 17 T cell receptor beta chains listed next were all sequenced from one sample in a study of T cell responses to AZD1222 COVID-19 vaccine. Sequencing used immunoSEQ multiplex PCR; TCRdb keeps in-frame clones, though not all of them. This sample carries 150,000 to 200,000 clones, around 87% of them seen once, and the ten largest clones take around 2.5%. The sample consisted of peripheral blood, taken on day 0 of MenACWY control vaccination. These receptor sequences come from an adult in good health.

The V call is TRBV3-1 (or the pseudogene TRBV3-2), the J call TRBJ2-3, with TRBD1 matching over 8 bases. V was clipped by 4 bases and J by 3 bases; unmatched bases: 3. CDR3 length: 14 residues. Germline V gives CDR1 LGHDT, CDR2 YNNKEL (reference sequence). The CDR3 sequence: CASSRNRGTDTQYF. The CDR3 DNA reads TGTGCCAGCAGCCGCAACAGGGGGACAGATACGCAGTATTTT.

The chain recombines TRBV5-6 with TRBJ2-1; no definite D call. CDR3 length: 17 amino acids. Germline assignment: CDR1 SGHDT and CDR2 YYEEEE. V was cut by 4 bases and J by 2 bases, with 19 bases left in between. In DNA, the CDR3 is TGTGCCAGCAGCCCCGATCGAGGCTTGGCCACCTACAATGAGCAGTTCTTC. Amino acid sequence: CASSPDRGLATYNEQFF. The whole variable domain, filled in from reference TRBV5-6 and TRBJ2-1, reads DAGVTQSPTHLIKTRGQQVTLRCSPKSGHDTVSWYQQALGQGPQFIFQYYEEEERQRGNFPDRFSGHQFPNYSSELNVNALLLGDSALYLCASSPDRGLATYNEQFFGPGTRLTVL.

The rearrangement links TRBV6-5 to TRBJ1-4; D may be TRBD1 (6 bases). Germline CDR1 is MNHEY and CDR2 is SVGAGI. The CDR3 has 14 residues. Trimming took off 2 bases at V and 4 bases at J, with 8 bases between the two ends. The CDR3 DNA sequence: TGTGCCAGCAGTTACGGGGGCTTTAATGAAAAACTGTTTTTT. Its protein is CASSYGGFNEKLFF.

The CDR3 nucleotides are TGCGCCAGCAGCTTCCTCGGGGGTCACGGGACTGAAGCTTTCTTT. Amino acids: CASSFLGGHGTEAFF. The rearrangement uses TRBV5-1 and TRBJ1-1, with D possibly being TRBD1 (5 bases). CDR1 SGHRS and CDR2 YFSETQ come from the germline V gene. The ends were cut back, 2 bases at V and 5 bases at J, with 16 bases in the middle. This CDR3 has 15 residues.

V usage is TRBV5-1 and J usage is TRBJ1-1; TRBD1 agrees at 10 bases. CDR3 size: 14 residues. Germline V gene sequence: CDR1 SGHRS, CDR2 YFSETQ. With 4 bases clipped from V and 4 bases from J, the junction kept 4 bases outside the gene matches. Here the CDR3 DNA reads TGCGCCAGCAGCCCCGGGACAGGGGTCACTGAAGCTTTCTTT. Its protein product is CASSPGTGVTEAFF.

The chain carries TRBV14 and TRBJ2-7, with a possible D match to TRBD1 (7 bases). Germline V gene data show CDR1 as SGHDN and CDR2 as FVKESK. The V gene lost 4 bases and the J gene lost 7 bases, with 17 bases spanning the gap. The CDR3 is 14 residues long. CDR3 nucleotides: TGTGCCAGCAGCCCGCGGGACAGACCATGGGAGCAGTACTTC. Its protein product is CASSPRDRPWEQYF.

The V gene is TRBV7-2, the J gene TRBJ1-4; the D gene is possibly TRBD1 (5 bases). CDR3 size: 14 residues. Germline V gene lookup returns CDR1 SGHTA and CDR2 FQGNSA. Trimming removed 2 bases from V and 7 bases from J, with 11 bases in between. CDR3 sequence reads: CASSLQSGREKLFF. Written as DNA, the CDR3 is TGTGCCAGCAGCTTACAGTCAGGGCGTGAAAAACTGTTTTTT. Full variable domain (missing parts from reference TRBV7-2 and TRBJ1-4): GAGVSQSPSNKVTEKGKDVELRCDPISGHTALYWYRQSLGQGLEFLIYFQGNSAPDKSGLPSDRFSAERTGGSVSTLTIQRTQQEDSAVYLCASSLQSGREKLFFGSGTQLSVL.

This chain links TRBV3-1 (or the pseudogene TRBV3-2) with TRBJ2-7; D is perhaps TRBD1 or TRBD2 (5 bases each). The CDR3 covers 16 residues. Germline CDR1 is LGHDT and CDR2 is YNNKEL (reference sequence). V lost 4 bases and J lost 2, with 18 bases in between. The CDR3 DNA reads TGTGCCAGCAGCCCTAGCCCGTGGGGCTTCACCTACGAGCAGTACTTC. Residues: CASSPSPWGFTYEQYF.

This clone showed up just once. The chain joins TRBV20-1 to TRBJ1-5; D possibly corresponds to TRBD1 (6 bases). Between the trimmed V and J ends, which lost 3 bases and 6 bases, there was a span of 15 bases. The CDR3 is made up of 14 amino acids. Germline V gene data show CDR1 as DFQATT and CDR2 as SNEGSKA (reference sequence). This CDR3 reads CSASISGAGQPQHF. CDR3 nucleotide sequence: TGCAGTGCTAGTATTTCGGGGGCTGGTCAGCCCCAGCATTTT.

The chain recombines TRBV5-1 with TRBJ1-1; maybe TRBD1 (6 bases). This CDR3 spans 16 amino acids. The V end was cut by 2 bases, the J end by 4 bases, with 18 bases between. In germline, CDR1 is SGHRS, CDR2 YFSETQ. CDR3 DNA: TGCGCCAGCAGCTTTGTTAGGGGGAGTCTGAGCACTGAAGCTTTCTTT. This translates into CASSFVRGSLSTEAFF.

This chain connects TRBV19 to TRBJ2-3; 11 bases fit TRBD2. J was trimmed by 2 bases and V by 7 bases; bases with no gene match: 5. The CDR3 covers 15 residues. CDR1 is LNHDA and CDR2 is SQIVND in the germline V gene (reference sequence). CDR3 sequence (DNA): TGTGCCAGTAATAAACTAGCGGGAGACACAGATACGCAGTATTTT. The encoded protein is CASNKLAGDTDTQYF.

This sequence joins TRBV7-9 and TRBJ1-3, with D maybe TRBD1 (6 bases). The CDR3 runs to 13 residues. The ends were cut back, 7 bases at V and 5 bases at J, with 12 bases in the middle. The V gene's germline CDR1 is SEHNR and CDR2 FQNEAQ (reference sequence). The CDR3 nucleotides are TGTGCCAGCATCTCAGGGGACAGAAACACCATATATTTT. Translating gives CASISGDRNTIYF.

J is TRBJ2-1 and V is TRBV6-4, with D maybe TRBD1 (5 bases). CDR1 and CDR2 (germline): MRHNA, SNTAGT. With 0 bases removed from V and 9 bases from J, the gap between germline ends came to 6 bases. The CDR3 consists of 12 residues. CDR3 residues: CASSDSGAEQFF. CDR3 in DNA: TGTGCCAGCAGTGACTCAGGGGCTGAGCAGTTCTTC.

This rearrangement joins TRBV5-4 to TRBJ2-5; unclear D gene. Trimming took 0 bases from V and 1 from J, leaving 4 bases between them. This CDR3 is built from 13 residues. Per germline, CDR1 SGHNT and CDR2 YYREEE (reference sequence). The CDR3 is CASSLASQETQYF. The CDR3 DNA sequence: TGTGCCAGCAGCTTGGCCAGCCAAGAGACCCAGTACTTC.

The chain employs TRBV6-4 and TRBJ1-2; D remains unclear. Between the trimmed V and J ends, which lost 3 bases and 8 bases, there was a span of 22 bases. CDR1 and CDR2 (germline): MRHNA, SNTAGT. The length of the CDR3 is 16 residues. CDR3 sequence: CASSESAETFHIGYTF. DNA for the CDR3: TGTGCCAGCAGTGAATCGGCGGAAACTTTCCATATCGGCTACACCTTC.

The rearrangement joins TRBV27 to TRBJ1-6; D remains unclear. The CDR3 totals 12 residues. The germline V and J ends were trimmed by 6 bases and 6 bases, with 6 bases remaining between them. The germline gives CDR1 MNHEY, CDR2 SMNVEV (reference sequence). The CDR3 nucleotides read TGTGCCAGCAGGGAGGGTAATTCACCCCTCCACTTT. Protein: CASREGNSPLHF.

CDR3: CASSPPRQGNEKLFF. CDR3 DNA sequence: TGTGCCAGCAGCCCACCCCGACAGGGAAACGAAAAACTGTTTTTT. This chain links TRBV7-9 with TRBJ1-4; TRBD1 aligns across 7 bases. V gave up 5 bases and J gave up 8 bases; unmatched junction bases: 11. This CDR3 comprises 15 residues. Germline loops: CDR1 SEHNR, CDR2 FQNEAQ (reference sequence).